This TCR beta chain was sequenced in a study of cytomegalovirus exposure and HLA in healthy donors. This clone was seen more than once but under ten times. TCRdb's copy holds only in-frame clones and misses some; the assay was immunoSEQ multiplex PCR. Of some 180,000 clones detected, about 81% appear once; the ten largest clones hold around 1.2%. Per the germline V gene, CDR1 is KGHSH and CDR2 is LQKENI. The V end lost 1 base, the J end lost 4 bases, and 8 bases lay between the germline ends. The CDR3 consists of 14 residues. The chain carries TRBV18 and TRBJ1-5, with D hard to call. This TCR was recovered from a woman in her thirties in good health and CMV-seronegative. Sequences were obtained from PBMCs. Here the CDR3 DNA reads TGTGCCAGCTCACCACGTTTAGCAAATCAGCCCCAGCATTTT. Its protein is CASSPRLANQPQHF. The variable domain in full, with the rest retrieved from reference TRBV18 and TRBJ1-5, is NAGVMQNPRHLVRRRGQEARLRCSPMKGHSHVYWYRQLPEEGLKFMVYLQKENIIDESGMPKERFSAEFPKEGPSILRIQQVVRGDSAAYFCASSPRLANQPQHFGDGTRLSIL.